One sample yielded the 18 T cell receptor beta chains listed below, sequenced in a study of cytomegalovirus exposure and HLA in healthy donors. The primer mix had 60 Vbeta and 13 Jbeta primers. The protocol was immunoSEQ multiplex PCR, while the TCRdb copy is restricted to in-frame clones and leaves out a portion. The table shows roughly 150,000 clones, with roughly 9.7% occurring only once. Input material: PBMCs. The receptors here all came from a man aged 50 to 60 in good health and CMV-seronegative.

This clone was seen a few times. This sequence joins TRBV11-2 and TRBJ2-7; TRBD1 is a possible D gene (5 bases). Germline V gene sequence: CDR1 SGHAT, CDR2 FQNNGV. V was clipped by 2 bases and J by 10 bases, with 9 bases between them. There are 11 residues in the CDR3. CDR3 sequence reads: CASSLRGGQYF. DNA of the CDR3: TGTGCCAGCAGCTTAAGGGGTGGACAGTACTTC.

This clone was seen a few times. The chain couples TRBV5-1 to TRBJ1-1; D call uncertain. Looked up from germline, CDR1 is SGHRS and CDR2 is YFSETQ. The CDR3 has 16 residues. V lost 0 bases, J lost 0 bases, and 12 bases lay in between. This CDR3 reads CASSLVARQMNTEAFF. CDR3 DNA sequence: TGCGCCAGCAGCTTGGTGGCGAGGCAGATGAACACTGAAGCTTTCTTT.

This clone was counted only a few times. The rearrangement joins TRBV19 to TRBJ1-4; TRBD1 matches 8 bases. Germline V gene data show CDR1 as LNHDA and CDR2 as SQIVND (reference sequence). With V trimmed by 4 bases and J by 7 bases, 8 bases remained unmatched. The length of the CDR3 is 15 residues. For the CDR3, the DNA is TGTGCCAGTAGTACGCAGGGGGCGCCGGTTGAAAAACTGTTTTTT. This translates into CASSTQGAPVEKLFF. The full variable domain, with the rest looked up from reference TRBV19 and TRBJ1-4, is DGGITQSPKYLFRKEGQNVTLSCEQNLNHDAMYWYRQDPGQGLRLIYYSQIVNDFQKGDIAEGYSVSREKKESFPLTVTSAQKNPTAFYLCASSTQGAPVEKLFFGSGTQLSVL.

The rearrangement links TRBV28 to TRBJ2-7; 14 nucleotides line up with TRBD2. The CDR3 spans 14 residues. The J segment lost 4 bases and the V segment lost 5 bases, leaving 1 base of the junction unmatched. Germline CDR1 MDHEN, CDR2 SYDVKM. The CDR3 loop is CASSRLAGGYEQYF. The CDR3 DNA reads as TGTGCCAGCAGTAGACTAGCGGGGGGGTACGAGCAGTACTTC.

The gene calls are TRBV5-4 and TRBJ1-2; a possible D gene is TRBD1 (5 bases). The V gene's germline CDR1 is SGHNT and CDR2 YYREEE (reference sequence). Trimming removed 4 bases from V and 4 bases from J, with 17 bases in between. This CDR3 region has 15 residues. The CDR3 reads CASSPPRGSSYGYTF. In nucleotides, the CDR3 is TGTGCCAGCAGCCCCCCAAGGGGATCGAGCTATGGCTACACCTTC.

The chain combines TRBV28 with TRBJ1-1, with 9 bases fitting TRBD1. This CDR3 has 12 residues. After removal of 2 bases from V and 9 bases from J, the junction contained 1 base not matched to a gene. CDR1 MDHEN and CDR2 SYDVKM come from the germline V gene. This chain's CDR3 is CASSLDRGKAFF. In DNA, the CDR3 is TGTGCCAGCAGTTTAGACAGGGGGAAAGCTTTCTTT.

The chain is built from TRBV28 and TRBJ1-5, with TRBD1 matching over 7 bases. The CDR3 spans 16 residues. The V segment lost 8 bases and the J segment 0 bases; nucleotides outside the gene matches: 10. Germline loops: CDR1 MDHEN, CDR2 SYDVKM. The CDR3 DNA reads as TGTGCCAGCCGCGTGAGGGGGCTAGGTAGCAATCAGCCCCAGCATTTT. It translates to CASRVRGLGSNQPQHF.

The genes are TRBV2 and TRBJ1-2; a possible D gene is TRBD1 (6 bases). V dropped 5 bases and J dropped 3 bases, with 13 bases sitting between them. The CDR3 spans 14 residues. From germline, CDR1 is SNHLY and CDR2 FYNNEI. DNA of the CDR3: TGTGCCAGCAGTCTTTCACAGGGAGACTATGGCTACACCTTC. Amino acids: CASSLSQGDYGYTF.

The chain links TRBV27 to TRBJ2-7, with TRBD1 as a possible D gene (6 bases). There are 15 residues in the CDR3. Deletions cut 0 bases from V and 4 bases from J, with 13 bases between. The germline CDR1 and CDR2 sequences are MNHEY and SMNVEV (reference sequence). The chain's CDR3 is CASSLSGQPQYEQYF. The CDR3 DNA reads TGTGCCAGCAGTTTATCAGGACAGCCACAGTACGAGCAGTACTTC.

The CDR3, as DNA: TGCGCCAGCAGCGGGACTAGCCGGGCGGGTGAGCAGTTCTTC. Its translation is CASSGTSRAGEQFF. The rearrangement links TRBV10-2 to TRBJ2-1, with 9 bases lining up with TRBD2. The V gene end was trimmed by 6 bases and the J gene end by 9 bases; junction bases not matched to a gene: 9. Germline V gene lookup returns CDR1 WSHSY and CDR2 SAAADI. CDR3 length: 14 amino acids.

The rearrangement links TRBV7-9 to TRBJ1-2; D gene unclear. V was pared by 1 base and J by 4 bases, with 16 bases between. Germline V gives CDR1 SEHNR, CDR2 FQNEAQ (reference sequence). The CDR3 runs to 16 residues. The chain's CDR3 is CASSLGEEGVGYGYTF. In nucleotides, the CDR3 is TGTGCCAGCAGCTTAGGGGAGGAGGGAGTGGGCTATGGCTACACCTTC.

This CDR3 is CASSQTGYNTEAFF. As DNA, the CDR3 is TGTGCCAGCTCACAGACAGGGTATAACACTGAAGCTTTCTTT. The chain couples TRBV18 to TRBJ1-1; TRBD1 matches 7 bases. After removal of 4 bases from V and 2 bases from J, the junction contained 4 bases not matched to a gene. CDR1 KGHSH and CDR2 LQKENI come from the germline V gene. The CDR3 extends over 14 amino acids.

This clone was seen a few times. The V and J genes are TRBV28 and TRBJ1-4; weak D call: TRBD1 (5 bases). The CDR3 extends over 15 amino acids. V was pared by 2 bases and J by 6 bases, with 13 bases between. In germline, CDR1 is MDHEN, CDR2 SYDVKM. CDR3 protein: CASSLPQGSHEKLFF. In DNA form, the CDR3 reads TGTGCCAGCAGTTTACCGCAGGGCTCTCATGAAAAACTGTTTTTT.

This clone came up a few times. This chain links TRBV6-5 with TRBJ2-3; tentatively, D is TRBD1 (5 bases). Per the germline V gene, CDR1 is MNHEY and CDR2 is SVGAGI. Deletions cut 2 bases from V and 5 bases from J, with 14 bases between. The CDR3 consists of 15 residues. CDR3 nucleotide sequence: TGTGCCAGCAGTTACGGCCAGGGCCGGGTAGATACGCAGTATTTT. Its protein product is CASSYGQGRVDTQYF.

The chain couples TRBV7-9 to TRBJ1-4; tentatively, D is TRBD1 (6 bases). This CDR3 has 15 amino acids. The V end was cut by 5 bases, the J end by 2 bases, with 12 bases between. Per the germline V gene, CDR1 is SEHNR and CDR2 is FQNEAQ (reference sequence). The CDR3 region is CASSAGAGTNEKLFF. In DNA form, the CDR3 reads TGTGCCAGCAGCGCGGGGGCAGGGACTAATGAAAAACTGTTTTTT.

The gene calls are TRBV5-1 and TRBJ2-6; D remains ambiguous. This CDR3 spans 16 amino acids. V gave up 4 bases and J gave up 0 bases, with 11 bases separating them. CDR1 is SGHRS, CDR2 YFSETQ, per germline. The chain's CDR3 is CASSPGPTSGANVLTF. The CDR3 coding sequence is TGCGCCAGCAGCCCTGGGCCTACCTCTGGGGCCAACGTCCTGACTTTC.

CDR3 in amino acids: CASSERGGGAPEQFF. CDR3 sequence (DNA): TGTGCCAGCAGTGAACGAGGCGGTGGGGCCCCTGAGCAGTTCTTC. The J gene is TRBJ2-1, the V gene TRBV2; tentatively, D is TRBD1 (5 bases). Germline-derived CDR1 and CDR2 are SNHLY and FYNNEI. There are 15 residues in the CDR3. Trimming stripped 2 bases from V and 9 bases from J, with 17 bases between. The full variable domain, completed using reference TRBV2 and TRBJ2-1, is EPEVTQTPSHQVTQMGQEVILRCVPISNHLYFYWYRQILGQKVEFLVSFYNNEISEKSEIFDDQFSVERPDGSNFTLKIRSTKLEDSAMYFCASSERGGGAPEQFFGPGTRLTVL.

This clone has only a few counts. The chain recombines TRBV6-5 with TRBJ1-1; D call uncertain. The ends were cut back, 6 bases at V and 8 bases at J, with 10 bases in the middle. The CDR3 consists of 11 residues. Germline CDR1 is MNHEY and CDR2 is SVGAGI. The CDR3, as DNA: TGTGCCAGCAGCCGATCGGGAGAAGCTTTCTTT. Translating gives CASSRSGEAFF.